The T cell receptor beta chain under discussion was sequenced for a study of OX40 agonist ivuxolimab in advanced cancers. Germline V CDR1 and CDR2: SGDLS, YYNGEE. The CDR3 has 16 amino acids. V lost 0 bases to trimming and J lost 3 bases, with 15 bases between them. Study-wide results and caveats: The specificity for antigen of the expanded peripheral T cells was not determined.

Only in-frame clones appear in the TCRdb table, and some are missing; sequencing was by immunoSEQ multiplex PCR. The sample records about 73,000 clones, approximately 89% being singletons. The sample holds a few counts of this clone. Its antigen is unknown. This clonotype was obtained from an adult with an advanced solid tumor such as melanoma, head and neck, liver or kidney cancer. V gene TRBV9 combines with J gene TRBJ1-1; D not resolved. The source material was CD4+ or CD8+ T cells sorted from blood, sampled in a trial of the OX40 agonist ivuxolimab. CDR3 residues: CASSVGGNLRDTEAFF. CDR3 nucleotides: TGTGCCAGCAGCGTAGGCGGCAACCTTAGGGACACTGAAGCTTTCTTT.